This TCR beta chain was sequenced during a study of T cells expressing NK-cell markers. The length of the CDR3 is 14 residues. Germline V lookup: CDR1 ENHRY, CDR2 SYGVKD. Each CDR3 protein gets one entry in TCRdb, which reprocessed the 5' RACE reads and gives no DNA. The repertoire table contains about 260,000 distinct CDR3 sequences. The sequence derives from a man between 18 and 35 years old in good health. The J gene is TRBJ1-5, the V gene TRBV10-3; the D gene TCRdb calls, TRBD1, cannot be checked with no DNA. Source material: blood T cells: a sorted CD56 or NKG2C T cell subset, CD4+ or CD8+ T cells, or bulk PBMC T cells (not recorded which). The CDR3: CAISEAGGSQPQHF.